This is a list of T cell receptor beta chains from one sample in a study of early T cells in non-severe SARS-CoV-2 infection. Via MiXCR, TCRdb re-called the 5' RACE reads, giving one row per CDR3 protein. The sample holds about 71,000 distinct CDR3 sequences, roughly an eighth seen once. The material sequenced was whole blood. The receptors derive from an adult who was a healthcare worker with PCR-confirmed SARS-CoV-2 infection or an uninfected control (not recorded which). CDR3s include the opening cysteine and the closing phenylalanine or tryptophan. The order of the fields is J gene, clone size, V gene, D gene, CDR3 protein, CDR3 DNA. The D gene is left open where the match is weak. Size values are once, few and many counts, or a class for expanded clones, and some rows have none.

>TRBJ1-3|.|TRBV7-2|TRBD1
CASSLVGQSSGNTIYF
TGTGCCAGCAGCTTAGTGGGACAGTCTTCTGGAAACACCATATATTTT
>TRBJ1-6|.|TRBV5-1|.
CASSSAGLNSPLHF
TGCGCCAGCAGCTCGGCGGGATTGAATTCACCCCTCCACTTT
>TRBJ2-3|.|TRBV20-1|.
CSARELPYTQYF
TGCAGTGCTAGAGAACTACCGTATACGCAGTATTTT
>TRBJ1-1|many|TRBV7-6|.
CASSLVPSTEAFF
TGTGCCAGCAGCTTAGTACCGAGCACTGAAGCTTTCTTT
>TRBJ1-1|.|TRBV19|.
CASSLEPETEAFF
TGTGCCAGTAGCCTGGAACCAGAGACTGAAGCTTTCTTT
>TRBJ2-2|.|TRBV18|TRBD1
CASSPPSTGEKAGELFF
TGTGCCAGCTCACCCCCGTCGACAGGGGAAAAGGCCGGGGAGCTGTTTTTT
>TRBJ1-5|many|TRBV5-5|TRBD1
CASSLVGGGQPQHF
TGTGCCAGCAGCTTGGTAGGGGGCGGGCAGCCCCAGCATTTT
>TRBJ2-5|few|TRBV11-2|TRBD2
CASSYTGLAGAQETQYF
TGTGCCAGCAGTTATACCGGACTAGCGGGGGCCCAAGAGACCCAGTACTTC
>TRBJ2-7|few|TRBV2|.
CASSDVGTPEQYF
TGTGCCAGCAGTGATGTTGGGACACCCGAGCAGTACTTC
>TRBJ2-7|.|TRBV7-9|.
CASSPTVAAPYEQYF
TGTGCCAGCAGCCCTACAGTGGCGGCCCCCTACGAGCAGTACTTC
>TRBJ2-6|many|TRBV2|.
CASSEETVSSGANVLTF
TGTGCCAGCAGTGAAGAGACCGTTAGCTCTGGGGCCAACGTCCTGACTTTC
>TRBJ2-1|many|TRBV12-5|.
CASGLVPFDGEQFF
TGTGCTAGTGGTTTGGTCCCCTTCGACGGGGAGCAGTTCTTC
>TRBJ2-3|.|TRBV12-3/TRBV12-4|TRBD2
CASSPRLAADTQYF
TGTGCCAGCAGTCCCCGACTAGCGGCGGATACGCAGTATTTT
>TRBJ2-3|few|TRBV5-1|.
CASSLERAGTDTQYF
TGCGCCAGCAGCTTGGAGCGAGCGGGCACAGATACGCAGTATTTT
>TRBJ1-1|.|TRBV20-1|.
CSASARGHTEAFF
TGCAGTGCTAGTGCCAGGGGCCACACTGAAGCTTTCTTT
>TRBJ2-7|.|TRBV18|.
CASSPDSANYEQYF
TGTGCCAGCTCACCCGACAGCGCTAACTACGAGCAGTACTTC
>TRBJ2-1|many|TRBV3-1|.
CASSPGWGYEQFF
TGTGCCAGCAGCCCCGGATGGGGTTATGAGCAGTTCTTC
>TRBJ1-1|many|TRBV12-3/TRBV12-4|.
CASSPGTANTEAFF
TGTGCCAGCAGTCCGGGGACCGCGAACACTGAAGCTTTCTTT
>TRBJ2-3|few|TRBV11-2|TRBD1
CASSSVGGQVPQDTQYF
TGTGCCAGCAGCTCCGTTGGCGGACAGGTCCCCCAAGATACGCAGTATTTT
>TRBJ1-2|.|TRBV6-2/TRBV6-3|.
CASSLTELANYGYTF
TGTGCCAGCAGCCTAACAGAACTAGCTAACTATGGCTACACCTTC